This T cell receptor beta chain originates from a study of graft-versus-host responses after intestinal transplantation. Study-level background: After anti-thymocyte globulin induction, recipients took tacrolimus and steroids for 3 to 4 years.

Study-wide results and caveats: Detection of GvH clones occurred in recipient marrow, and some had their first appearance in ileum or blood. In patients with graft-donor T cell macrochimerism, allograft graft-versus-host to host-versus-graft clonal ratios were high. HvG clone declines early post-transplant were associated with peak circulating GvH levels.

Some clones are missing from TCRdb's copy, which holds only in-frame ones; the method was immunoSEQ multiplex PCR. The sample has roughly 89,000 clones, approximately 90% seen once; the top ten hold approximately 0.18%. The CDR3 runs to 15 residues. Germline CDR1 MDHEN, CDR2 SYDVKM. V lost 5 bases to trimming and J lost 3 bases, with 13 bases between them. On this clone itself: Its antigen is undetermined.

The source is a human donor who received an intestinal transplant. The input for sequencing was unstimulated CD4+ T cells sorted from spleen or lymph node cells, taken before intestinal transplant. This chain joins TRBV28 and TRBJ2-2; weak D call: TRBD1 (6 bases). The CDR3 region is CASSQGRGYTGELFF. The CDR3 nucleotides read TGTGCCAGCAGTCAAGGCAGGGGATACACCGGGGAGCTGTTTTTT.